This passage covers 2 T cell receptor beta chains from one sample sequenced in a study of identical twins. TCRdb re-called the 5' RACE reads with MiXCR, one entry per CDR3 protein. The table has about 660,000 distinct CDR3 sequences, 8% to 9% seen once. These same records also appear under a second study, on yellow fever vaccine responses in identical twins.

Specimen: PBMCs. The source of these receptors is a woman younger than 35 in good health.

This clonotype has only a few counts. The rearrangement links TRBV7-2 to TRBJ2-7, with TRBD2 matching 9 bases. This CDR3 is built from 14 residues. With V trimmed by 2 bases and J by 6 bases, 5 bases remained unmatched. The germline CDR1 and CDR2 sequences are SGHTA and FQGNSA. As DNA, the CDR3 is TGTGCCAGCAGCTTAATGGGACTAGCCTTCGAGCAGTACTTC. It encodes CASSLMGLAFEQYF.

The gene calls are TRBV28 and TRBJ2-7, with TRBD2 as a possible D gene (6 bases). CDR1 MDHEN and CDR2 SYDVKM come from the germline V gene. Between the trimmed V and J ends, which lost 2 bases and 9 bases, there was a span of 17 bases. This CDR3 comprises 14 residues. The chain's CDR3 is CASSLGTSDSRQYF. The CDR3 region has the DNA TGTGCCAGCAGTTTAGGGACTTCGGATTCGAGGCAGTACTTC.